Listed here is a single TCR beta chain. TCRdb reprocessed the RACE reads with MiXCR, giving one entry per CDR3 protein. The sample lists around 200,000 distinct CDR3 sequences; approximately 26% were seen once. The V segment lost 5 bases and the J segment 2 bases; nucleotides outside the gene matches: 6. The CDR3 has 15 amino acids. The germline V gene encodes CDR1 SGHVS and CDR2 FQNEAQ. The time point denotes: patch test 3, about 24 weeks after DPC sensitization. Treatment defined: therapeutic diphenylcyclopropenone sensitization with weekly scalp DPC. The sample comes from a study of human T cells and chemical hapten exposure. Turning to the study itself: Sensitization applied 2% DPC to 2 cm by 2 cm of upper inner arm skin.

The specimen was whole blood, collected in connection with sensitization to the hapten diphenylcyclopropenone (DPC). J is TRBJ2-5 and V is TRBV7-8; 9 bases are a match to TRBD2. This TCR came from a woman aged 40 to 50 with alopecia areata. Some clones in this sample may be carry-over from other donors' samples. The CDR3 is CASSPGLALQETQYF. The CDR3 bases are TGTGCCAGCAGCCCCGGACTAGCGCTACAAGAGACCCAGTACTTC.